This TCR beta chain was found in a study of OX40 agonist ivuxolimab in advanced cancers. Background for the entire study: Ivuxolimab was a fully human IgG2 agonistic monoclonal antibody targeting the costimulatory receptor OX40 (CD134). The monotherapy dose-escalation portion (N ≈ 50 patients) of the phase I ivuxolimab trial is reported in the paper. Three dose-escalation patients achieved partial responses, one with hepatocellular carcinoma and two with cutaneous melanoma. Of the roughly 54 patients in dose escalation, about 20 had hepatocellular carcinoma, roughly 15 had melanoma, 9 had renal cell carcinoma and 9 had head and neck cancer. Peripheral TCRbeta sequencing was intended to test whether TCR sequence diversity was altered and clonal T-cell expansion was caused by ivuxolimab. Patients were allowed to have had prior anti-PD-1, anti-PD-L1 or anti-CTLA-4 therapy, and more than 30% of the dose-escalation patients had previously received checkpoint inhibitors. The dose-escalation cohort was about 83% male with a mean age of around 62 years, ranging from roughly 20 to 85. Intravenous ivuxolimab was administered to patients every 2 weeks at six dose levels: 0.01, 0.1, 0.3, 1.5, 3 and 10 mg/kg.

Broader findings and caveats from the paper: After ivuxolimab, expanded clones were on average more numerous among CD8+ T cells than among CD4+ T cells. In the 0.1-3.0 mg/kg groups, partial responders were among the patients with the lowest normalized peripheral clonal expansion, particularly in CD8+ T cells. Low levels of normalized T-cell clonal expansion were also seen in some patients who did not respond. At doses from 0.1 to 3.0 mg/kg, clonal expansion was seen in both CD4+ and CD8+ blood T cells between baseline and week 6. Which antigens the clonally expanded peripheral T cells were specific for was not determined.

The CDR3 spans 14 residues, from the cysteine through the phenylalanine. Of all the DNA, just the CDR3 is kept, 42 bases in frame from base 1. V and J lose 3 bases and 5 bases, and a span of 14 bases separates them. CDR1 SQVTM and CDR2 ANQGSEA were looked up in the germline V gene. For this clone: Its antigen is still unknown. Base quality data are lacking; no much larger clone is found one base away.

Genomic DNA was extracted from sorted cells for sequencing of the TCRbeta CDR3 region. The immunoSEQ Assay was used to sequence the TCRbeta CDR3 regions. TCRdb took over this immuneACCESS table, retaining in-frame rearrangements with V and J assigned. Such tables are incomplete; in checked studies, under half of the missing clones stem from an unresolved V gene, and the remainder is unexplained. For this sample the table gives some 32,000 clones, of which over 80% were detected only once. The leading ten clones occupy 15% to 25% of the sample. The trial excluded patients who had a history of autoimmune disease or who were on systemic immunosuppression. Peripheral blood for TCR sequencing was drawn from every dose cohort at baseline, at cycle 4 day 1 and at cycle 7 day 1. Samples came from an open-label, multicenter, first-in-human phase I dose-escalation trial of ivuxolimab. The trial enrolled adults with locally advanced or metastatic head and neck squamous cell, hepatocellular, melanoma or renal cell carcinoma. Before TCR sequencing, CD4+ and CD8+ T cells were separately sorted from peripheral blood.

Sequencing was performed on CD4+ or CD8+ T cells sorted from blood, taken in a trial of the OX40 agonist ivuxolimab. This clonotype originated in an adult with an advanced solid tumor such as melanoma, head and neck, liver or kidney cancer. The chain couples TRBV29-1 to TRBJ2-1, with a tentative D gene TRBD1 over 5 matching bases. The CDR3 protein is CSVEGRRVHNEQFF. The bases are TGCAGCGTTGAGGGGCGTCGGGTACACAATGAGCAGTTCTTC.